The table lists the clone carrying this T cell receptor beta chain with a few counts. Germline V gene data show CDR1 as SGHVS and CDR2 as FQNEAQ. The CDR3 consists of 14 residues. V gave up 1 base and J gave up 0 bases, with 7 bases separating them. Measured with immunoSEQ multiplex PCR; TCRdb has only the in-frame clones, and not every one. This table holds around 200,000 clones, roughly 85% found once. This sample is drawn from a study of blood T cell repertoires in COVID-19. Whole-study context: Acute-phase and convalescent COVID-19 samples originated in the United States, Italy and Spain.

The V call is TRBV7-8, the J call TRBJ2-7; the D is unclear. Sequencing was done on a sample of peripheral blood. This TCR was recovered from a human donor with active or convalescent COVID-19. The donor label of this sample is uncertain. CDR3 bases: TGTGCCAGCAGCTTAGTCAGTGGCTCCTACGAGCAGTACTTC. Translating it yields CASSLVSGSYEQYF.